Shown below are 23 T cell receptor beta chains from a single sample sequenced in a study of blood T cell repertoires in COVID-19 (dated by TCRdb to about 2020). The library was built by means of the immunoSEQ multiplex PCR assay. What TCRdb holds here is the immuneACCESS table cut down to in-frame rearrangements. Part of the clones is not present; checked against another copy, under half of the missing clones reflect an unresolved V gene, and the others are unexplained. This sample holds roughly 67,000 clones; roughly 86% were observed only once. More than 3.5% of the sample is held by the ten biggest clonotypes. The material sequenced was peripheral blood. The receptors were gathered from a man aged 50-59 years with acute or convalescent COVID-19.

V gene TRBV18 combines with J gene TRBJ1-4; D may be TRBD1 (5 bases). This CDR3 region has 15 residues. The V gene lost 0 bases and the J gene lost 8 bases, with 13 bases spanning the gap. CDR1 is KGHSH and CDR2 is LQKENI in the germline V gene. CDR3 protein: CASSPPTGVAEKLFF. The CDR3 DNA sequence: TGTGCCAGCTCACCACCAACGGGGGTTGCGGAAAAACTGTTTTTT.

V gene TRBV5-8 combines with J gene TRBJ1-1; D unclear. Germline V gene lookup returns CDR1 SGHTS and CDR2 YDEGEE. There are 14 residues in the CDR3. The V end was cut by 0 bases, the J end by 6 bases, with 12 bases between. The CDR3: CASSLAGKRAEAFF. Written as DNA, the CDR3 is TGTGCCAGCAGCTTGGCCGGTAAGAGGGCTGAAGCTTTCTTT.

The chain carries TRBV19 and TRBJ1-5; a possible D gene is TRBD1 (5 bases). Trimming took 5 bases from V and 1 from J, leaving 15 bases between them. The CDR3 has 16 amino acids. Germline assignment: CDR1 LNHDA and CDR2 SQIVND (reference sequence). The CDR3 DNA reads TGTGCCAGTAGTCCCCGAAGAGACAGAAGCAATCAGCCCCAGCATTTT. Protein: CASSPRRDRSNQPQHF.

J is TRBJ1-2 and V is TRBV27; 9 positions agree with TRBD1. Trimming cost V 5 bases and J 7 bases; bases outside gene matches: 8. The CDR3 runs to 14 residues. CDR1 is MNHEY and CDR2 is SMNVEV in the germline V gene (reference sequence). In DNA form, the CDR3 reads TGTGCCAGCAGTAAAGACAGGGGGTTCTTTGGCTACACCTTC. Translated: CASSKDRGFFGYTF.

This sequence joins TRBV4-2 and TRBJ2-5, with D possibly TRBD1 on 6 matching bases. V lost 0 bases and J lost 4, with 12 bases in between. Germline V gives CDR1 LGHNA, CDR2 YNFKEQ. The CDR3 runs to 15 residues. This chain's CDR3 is CASSQEDRVIETQYF. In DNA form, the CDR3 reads TGTGCCAGCAGCCAAGAGGACAGAGTAATAGAGACCCAGTACTTC.

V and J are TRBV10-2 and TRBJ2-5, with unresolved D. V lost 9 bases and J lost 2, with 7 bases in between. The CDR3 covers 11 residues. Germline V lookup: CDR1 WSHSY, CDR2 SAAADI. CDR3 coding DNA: TGCGCCAGTACTACACAAGAGACCCAGTACTTC. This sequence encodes CASTTQETQYF.

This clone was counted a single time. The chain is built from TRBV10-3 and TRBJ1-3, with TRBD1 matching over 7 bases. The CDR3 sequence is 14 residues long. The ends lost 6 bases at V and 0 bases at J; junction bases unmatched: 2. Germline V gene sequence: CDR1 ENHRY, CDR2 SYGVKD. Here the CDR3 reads CAIRQGSSGNTIYF. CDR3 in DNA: TGTGCCATCAGACAGGGGAGCTCTGGAAACACCATATATTTT.

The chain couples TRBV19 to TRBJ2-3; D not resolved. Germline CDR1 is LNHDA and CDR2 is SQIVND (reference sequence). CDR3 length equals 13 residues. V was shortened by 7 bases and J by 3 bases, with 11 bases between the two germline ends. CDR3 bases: TGTGCCAGTACCCCGGCGGAAACAGATACGCAGTATTTT. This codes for CASTPAETDTQYF.

CDR3 region: CASSIVPGRDTEAFF. The CDR3 DNA reads TGTGCCAGTAGTATAGTTCCAGGGAGGGACACTGAAGCTTTCTTT. The chain joins TRBV19 to TRBJ1-1; perhaps TRBD1 as D (5 bases). The germline V gene encodes CDR1 LNHDA and CDR2 SQIVND (reference sequence). The V gene lost 1 base and the J gene lost 3 bases, with 12 bases spanning the gap. The CDR3 runs 15 residues.

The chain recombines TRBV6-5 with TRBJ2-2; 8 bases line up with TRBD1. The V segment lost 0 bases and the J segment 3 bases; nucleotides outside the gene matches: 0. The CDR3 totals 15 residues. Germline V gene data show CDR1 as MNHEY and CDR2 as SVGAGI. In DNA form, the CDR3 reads TGTGCCAGCAGTTACTCGGACAGGGACACCGGGGAGCTGTTTTTT. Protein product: CASSYSDRDTGELFF.

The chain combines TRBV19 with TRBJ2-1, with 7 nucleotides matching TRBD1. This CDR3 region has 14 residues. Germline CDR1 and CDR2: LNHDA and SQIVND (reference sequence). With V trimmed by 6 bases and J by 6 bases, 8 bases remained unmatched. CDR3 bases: TGTGCCAGTAGCAGGGGGTCGTCTCGCAATGAGCAGTTCTTC. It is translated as CASSRGSSRNEQFF.

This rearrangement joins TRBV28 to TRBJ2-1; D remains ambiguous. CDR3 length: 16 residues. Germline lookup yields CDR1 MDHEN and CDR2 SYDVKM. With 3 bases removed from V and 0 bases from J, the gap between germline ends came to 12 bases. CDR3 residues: CASSFNYLSSYNEQFF. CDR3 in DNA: TGTGCCAGCAGTTTTAACTACCTAAGCTCCTACAATGAGCAGTTCTTC.

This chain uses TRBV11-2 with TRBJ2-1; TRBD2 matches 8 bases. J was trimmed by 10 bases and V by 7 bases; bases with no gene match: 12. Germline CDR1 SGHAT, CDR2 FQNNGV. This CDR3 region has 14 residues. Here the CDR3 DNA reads TGTGCCAGCACCACCGGGAGGGCCGGAGACGAGCAGTTCTTC. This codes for CASTTGRAGDEQFF. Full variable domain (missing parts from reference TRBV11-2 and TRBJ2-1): EAGVAQSPRYKIIEKRQSVAFWCNPISGHATLYWYQQILGQGPKLLIQFQNNGVVDDSQLPKDRFSAERLKGVDSTLKIQPAKLEDSAVYLCASTTGRAGDEQFFGPGTRLTVL.

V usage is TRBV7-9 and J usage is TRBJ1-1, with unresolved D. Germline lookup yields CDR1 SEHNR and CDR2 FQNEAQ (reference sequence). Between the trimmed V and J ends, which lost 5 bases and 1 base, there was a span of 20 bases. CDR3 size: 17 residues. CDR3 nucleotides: TGTGCCAGCAGCCAACTCAAGCGAGTACGTGGGAACACTGAAGCTTTCTTT. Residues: CASSQLKRVRGNTEAFF.

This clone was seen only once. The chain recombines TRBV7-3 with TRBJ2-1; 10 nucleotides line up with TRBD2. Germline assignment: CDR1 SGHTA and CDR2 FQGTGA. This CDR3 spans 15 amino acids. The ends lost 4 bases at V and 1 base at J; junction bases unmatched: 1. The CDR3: CASSSSGGSYNEQFF. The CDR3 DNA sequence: TGTGCCAGCAGCTCTAGCGGGGGATCCTACAATGAGCAGTTCTTC. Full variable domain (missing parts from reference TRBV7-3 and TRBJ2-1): GAGVSQTPSNKVTEKGKYVELRCDPISGHTALYWYRQSLGQGPEFLIYFQGTGAADDSGLPNDRFFAVRPEGSVSTLKIQRTERGDSAVYLCASSSSGGSYNEQFFGPGTRLTVL.

The CDR3 loop reads CTSSQDPVIAVNSYNEQFF. CDR3 nucleotides: TGCACCAGCAGCCAAGATCCCGTTATCGCGGTTAACTCCTACAATGAGCAGTTCTTC. This rearrangement joins TRBV1 to TRBJ2-1; TRBD2 is taken as the D call from the table, unchecked against the DNA. TRBV1 is a listed pseudogene. This CDR3 has 19 residues.

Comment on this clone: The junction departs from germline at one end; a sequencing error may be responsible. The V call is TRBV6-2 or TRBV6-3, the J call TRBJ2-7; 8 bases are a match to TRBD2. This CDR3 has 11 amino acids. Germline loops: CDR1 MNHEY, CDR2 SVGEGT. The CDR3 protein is CASSPGTSMIF. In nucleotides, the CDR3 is TGTGCCAGCAGCCCCGGGACTAGTATGATTTTC.

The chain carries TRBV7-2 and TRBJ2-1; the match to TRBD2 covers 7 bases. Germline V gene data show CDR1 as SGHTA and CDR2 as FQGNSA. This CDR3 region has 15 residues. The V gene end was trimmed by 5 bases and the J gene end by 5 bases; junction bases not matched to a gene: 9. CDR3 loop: CASSHGGLGNNEQFF. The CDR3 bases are TGTGCCAGCAGCCACGGGGGGTTAGGAAACAATGAGCAGTTCTTC. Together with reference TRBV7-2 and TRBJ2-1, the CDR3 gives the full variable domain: GAGVSQSPSNKVTEKGKDVELRCDPISGHTALYWYRQSLGQGLEFLIYFQGNSAPDKSGLPSDRFSAERTGGSVSTLTIQRTQQEDSAVYLCASSHGGLGNNEQFFGPGTRLTVL.

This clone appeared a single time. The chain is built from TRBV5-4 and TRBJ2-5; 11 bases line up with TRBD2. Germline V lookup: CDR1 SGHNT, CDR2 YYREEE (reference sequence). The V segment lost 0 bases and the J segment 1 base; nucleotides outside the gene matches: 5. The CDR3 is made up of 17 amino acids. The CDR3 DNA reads TGTGCCAGCAGCTTGGCCGGGGGACTAGCGGCCCAAGAGACCCAGTACTTC. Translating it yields CASSLAGGLAAQETQYF.

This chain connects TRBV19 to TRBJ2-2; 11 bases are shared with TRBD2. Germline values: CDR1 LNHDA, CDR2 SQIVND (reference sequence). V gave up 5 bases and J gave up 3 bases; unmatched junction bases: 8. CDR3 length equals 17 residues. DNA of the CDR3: TGTGCCAGTAGTGCGGCTAGCGGGGGGAGGGACACCGGGGAGCTGTTTTTT. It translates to CASSAASGGRDTGELFF.

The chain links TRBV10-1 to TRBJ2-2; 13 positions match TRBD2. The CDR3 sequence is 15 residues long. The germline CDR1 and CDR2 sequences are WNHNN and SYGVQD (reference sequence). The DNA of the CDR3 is TGCCCCCCCAGCCGACTAGCGGGGGGCACCGGGGAGCTGTTTTTT. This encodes CPPSRLAGGTGELFF.

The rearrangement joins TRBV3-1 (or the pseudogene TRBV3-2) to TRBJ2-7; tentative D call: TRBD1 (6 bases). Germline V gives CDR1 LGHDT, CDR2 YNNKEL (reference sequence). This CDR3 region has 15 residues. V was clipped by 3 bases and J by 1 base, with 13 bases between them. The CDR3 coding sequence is TGTGCCAGCAGCCACCTTACCGGACAGTCCTACGAGCAGTACTTC. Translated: CASSHLTGQSYEQYF.

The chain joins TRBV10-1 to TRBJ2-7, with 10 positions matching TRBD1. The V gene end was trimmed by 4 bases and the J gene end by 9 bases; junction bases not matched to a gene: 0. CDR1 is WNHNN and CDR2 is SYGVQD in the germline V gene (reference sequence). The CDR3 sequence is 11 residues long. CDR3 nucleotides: TGCGCCAGCAGTGGACAGGGGGCGCAGTACTTC. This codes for CASSGQGAQYF.